The 25 T cell receptor beta chains given below trace back to one sample, sequenced in a study of blood T cell repertoires in COVID-19. Generated by immunoSEQ multiplex PCR, the TCRdb table keeps only in-frame clones and is missing some. This table has 95,000 to 150,000 clones, just under 80% appearing once. The source material was peripheral blood. Receptor source: a man between 60 and 70 years old with active or convalescent COVID-19.

The chain has TRBV10-2 and TRBJ2-7; TRBD2 matches 7 bases. The germline CDR1 and CDR2 sequences are WSHSY and SAAADI. V lost 11 bases to trimming and J lost 4 bases; unmatched junction nucleotides: 5. CDR3 length: 11 amino acids. CDR3 nucleotide sequence: TGCGCCTGCGGGAGTAGGTACGAGCAGTACTTC. Translated: CACGSRYEQYF.

The count of this clone is one. This chain uses TRBV21-1 with TRBJ2-3; the tabulated D call, TRBD2, remains unverified against the DNA. TRBV21-1 is listed as a pseudogene. CDR3 length: 22 residues. CDR3 bases: TGTGCCAGCAGCACGAGAGGGACCCCGGGACAAGCAACGACTAGCGGGAGGGGTACGCAGTATTTT. This sequence encodes CASSTRGTPGQATTSGRGTQYF.

The J gene is TRBJ1-2, the V gene TRBV14; D gene unclear. Germline V lookup: CDR1 SGHDN, CDR2 FVKESK. The CDR3 sequence is 11 residues long. Between the trimmed V and J ends, which lost 1 base and 13 bases, there was a span of 10 bases. Here the CDR3 DNA reads TGTGCCAGCAGCCAAGCTCTACGCCCCACCTTC. The encoded protein is CASSQALRPTF.

This clone was found a few times. This chain joins TRBV6-6 and TRBJ2-7; D is perhaps TRBD2 (5 bases). The CDR3 runs 12 residues. From germline, CDR1 is MNHNY and CDR2 SVGAGI (reference sequence). Trimming cost V 6 bases and J 3 bases, with 9 bases left between them. CDR3 loop: CASSTRIYEQYF. As DNA, the CDR3 is TGTGCCAGCAGCACTAGGATCTACGAGCAGTACTTC.

The chain recombines TRBV5-1 with TRBJ2-3, with 8 bases matching TRBD2. J was trimmed by 6 bases and V by 4 bases; bases with no gene match: 1. CDR1 and CDR2 (germline): SGHRS, YFSETQ. The CDR3 length is 12 residues. CDR3 bases: TGCGCCAGCAGCGAGCGGGAGGATACGCAGTATTTT. Encoded protein: CASSEREDTQYF.

As concerns this clone: This specimen includes other DNA sequences encoding the same CDR3. This chain connects TRBV4-3 to TRBJ2-3; 14 positions agree with TRBD2. In germline, CDR1 is LGHNA, CDR2 YSLEER. V shed 3 bases and J 4 bases; nucleotides not matched to a gene: 0. The CDR3 runs 15 residues. The CDR3 sequence: CASSQGLAGADTQYF. CDR3 in DNA: TGCGCCAGCAGCCAGGGACTAGCGGGAGCAGATACGCAGTATTTT.

This sequence joins TRBV7-9 and TRBJ2-1; 8 nucleotides match TRBD2. Unmatched junction bases numbered 7, after V lost 0 bases and J lost 3 bases. Germline V lookup: CDR1 SEHNR, CDR2 FQNEAQ (reference sequence). CDR3 length: 17 amino acids. CDR3 DNA sequence: TGTGCCAGCAGCTTAGCAGTCGGGAGGGCCGGCTACAATGAGCAGTTCTTC. It codes for CASSLAVGRAGYNEQFF.

As to this clone: Other DNA sequences from this sample encode an identical CDR3 as well. The chain couples TRBV3-1 (or the pseudogene TRBV3-2) to TRBJ1-2; TRBD1 is a possible D gene (5 bases). Germline lookup yields CDR1 LGHDT and CDR2 YNNKEL (reference sequence). The length of the CDR3 is 17 residues. V was trimmed by 1 base and J by 5 bases, leaving 20 bases between them. The CDR3 bases are TGTGCCAGCAGCCAAGGGGGCCCTCCACCTGGTTTTTATGGCTACACCTTC. Translation gives CASSQGGPPPGFYGYTF.

The V gene is TRBV30, the J gene TRBJ2-2; 10 bases are shared with TRBD2. This CDR3 is 18 amino acids long. Trimming cost V 0 bases and J 7 bases; bases outside gene matches: 14. From germline, CDR1 is GTSNPN and CDR2 SVGIG (reference sequence). This chain's CDR3 is CAWSVGGPAGGPDGELFF. CDR3 DNA: TGTGCCTGGAGTGTAGGGGGGCCAGCGGGAGGGCCGGACGGGGAGCTGTTTTTT.

The chain recombines TRBV7-6 with TRBJ2-1; D is unclear. Germline CDR1 reads SGHVS; CDR2 reads FNYEAQ. The germline V and J ends were trimmed by 6 bases and 4 bases, with 13 bases remaining between them. The CDR3 runs 14 residues. CDR3 loop: CASSPDFGYNEQFF. The CDR3 bases are TGTGCCAGCAGTCCTGACTTCGGGTACAATGAGCAGTTCTTC.

The J gene is TRBJ2-1, the V gene TRBV10-3; 14 nucleotides align to TRBD2. CDR1 and CDR2 (germline): ENHRY, SYGVKD. Trimming took 6 bases from V and 6 from J; bases not matched to a gene: 4. The CDR3 has 15 residues. The CDR3: CAISYGTSGSNEQFF. The DNA of the CDR3 is TGTGCCATCAGCTACGGGACTAGCGGGAGCAATGAGCAGTTCTTC.

The V gene is TRBV9, the J gene TRBJ2-1, with a tentative D call TRBD2 (5 bases). The CDR3 is made up of 16 amino acids. Trimming removed 5 bases at V and 5 bases at J, with 20 bases between. Germline V gene sequence: CDR1 SGDLS, CDR2 YYNGEE. CDR3 amino acids: CASSPGWETHNNEQFF. In DNA form, the CDR3 reads TGTGCCAGCAGTCCCGGCTGGGAGACACACAACAATGAGCAGTTCTTC.

CDR3 protein: CASSFPGTGGAGTGELFF. The CDR3 coding sequence is TGCGCCAGCAGCTTCCCCGGGACAGGGGGCGCGGGCACCGGGGAGCTGTTTTTT. This chain links TRBV5-1 with TRBJ2-2, with 12 bases matching TRBD1. Per germline, CDR1 SGHRS and CDR2 YFSETQ. The CDR3 is made up of 18 amino acids. Unmatched junction bases numbered 9, after V lost 2 bases and J lost 4 bases.

This clone showed up just a few times. The chain couples TRBV6-2 or TRBV6-3 to TRBJ2-7; D is ambiguous. Trimming left V 4 bases short and J 2 bases short, with 12 bases between. In germline, CDR1 is MNHEY, CDR2 SVGEGT. The CDR3 is 14 residues long. CDR3 sequence: CASSSREVPYEQYF. The DNA for the CDR3 is TGTGCCAGCAGTTCACGTGAGGTTCCCTACGAGCAGTACTTC.

The rearrangement links TRBV18 to TRBJ2-7, with D maybe TRBD1 (5 bases). The CDR3 runs 14 residues. V gave up 0 bases and J gave up 2 bases, with 8 bases separating them. Germline V gives CDR1 KGHSH, CDR2 LQKENI. Here the CDR3 reads CASSPPTDPYEQYF. CDR3 DNA sequence: TGTGCCAGCTCACCACCGACAGACCCCTACGAGCAGTACTTC.

Here the CDR3 DNA reads TGTGCCACCAGTGAGGGCGGGACAGGGAAAACAGAGACCCAGTACTTC. Encoded protein: CATSEGGTGKTETQYF. This chain links TRBV24-1 with TRBJ2-5; 9 bases match TRBD1. J lost 4 bases, V lost 4 bases, and 9 bases had no gene match. CDR3 length: 16 amino acids. The germline V gene has CDR1 KGHDR and CDR2 SFDVKD.

V and J are TRBV29-1 and TRBJ1-2; D is uncertain. Germline V gene data show CDR1 as SQVTM and CDR2 as ANQGSEA. This CDR3 is built from 12 residues. The V gene lost 3 bases and the J gene lost 2 bases, with 7 bases spanning the gap. The CDR3 sequence is CSVDPGNYGYTF. The DNA for the CDR3 is TGCAGCGTTGATCCGGGAAACTATGGCTACACCTTC.

This chain joins TRBV10-3 and TRBJ2-5; 8 bases are a match to TRBD2. The J call could be wrong; TRBJ2-7 is a better fit for the DNA end. The CDR3 contains 14 residues. Germline lookup yields CDR1 ENHRY and CDR2 SYGVKD. CDR3 in amino acids: CAISATSVLDEQYF. CDR3 DNA: TGTGCCATCAGTGCGACTAGCGTCTTGGACGAGCAGTACTTC.

This chain joins TRBV5-4 and TRBJ1-1, with D perhaps matching TRBD1 (6 bases). Trimming removed 4 bases from V and 2 bases from J, with 21 bases in between. The germline V gene encodes CDR1 SGHNT and CDR2 YYREEE (reference sequence). This CDR3 contains 17 residues. The CDR3: CASSLGGRGPQNTEAFF. The CDR3 nucleotides are TGTGCCAGCAGCCTTGGGGGCAGGGGCCCCCAAAACACTGAAGCTTTCTTT.

The rearrangement uses TRBV28 and TRBJ2-1, with unresolved D. The CDR3 totals 15 residues. V lost 6 bases and J lost 0, with 12 bases in between. CDR1 MDHEN and CDR2 SYDVKM come from the germline V gene. CDR3 protein: CASSPLLSSYNEQFF. The CDR3, as DNA: TGTGCCAGCAGCCCTTTACTAAGCTCCTACAATGAGCAGTTCTTC.

This sequence joins TRBV3-1 (or the pseudogene TRBV3-2) and TRBJ2-5; a possible D gene is TRBD1 (6 bases). V shed 4 bases and J shed 4 bases, with 10 bases lying between them. The V gene's germline CDR1 is LGHDT and CDR2 YNNKEL (reference sequence). The CDR3 consists of 13 residues. For the CDR3, the DNA is TGTGCCAGCAGCCGAGGACAGCGAGAGACCCAGTACTTC. The encoded protein is CASSRGQRETQYF.

V and J are TRBV19 and TRBJ1-1; no clear D. Germline V gene lookup returns CDR1 LNHDA and CDR2 SQIVND (reference sequence). V was shortened by 7 bases and J by 0 bases, with 12 bases between the two germline ends. The CDR3 has 14 amino acids. CDR3 DNA sequence: TGTGCCAGTACCCCGGTTTCAATGAACACTGAAGCTTTCTTT. Encoded protein: CASTPVSMNTEAFF. Filled out from reference TRBV19 and TRBJ1-1, the complete variable domain reads DGGITQSPKYLFRKEGQNVTLSCEQNLNHDAMYWYRQDPGQGLRLIYYSQIVNDFQKGDIAEGYSVSREKKESFPLTVTSAQKNPTAFYLCASTPVSMNTEAFFGQGTRLTVV.

The chain's CDR3 is CASSSLTSRSSYNEQFF. As DNA, the CDR3 is TGTGCCAGCAGCTCGCTGACTAGCCGGAGCTCCTACAATGAGCAGTTCTTC. The V and J genes are TRBV5-6 and TRBJ2-1; TRBD2 matches 7 bases. The CDR3 is made up of 17 amino acids. The germline CDR1 and CDR2 sequences are SGHDT and YYEEEE. The trim removed 3 bases at V and 0 bases at J, leaving 9 bases unmatched.

The chain is built from TRBV4-1 and TRBJ1-2, with a possible D match to TRBD1 (5 bases). V lost 0 bases and J 9 bases, leaving 17 bases between the germline ends. Germline loops: CDR1 MGHRA, CDR2 YSYEKL. This CDR3 has 15 amino acids. This CDR3 reads CASSQEIGRVSSYTF. The DNA for the CDR3 is TGCGCCAGCAGCCAAGAAATAGGCAGGGTCAGTAGCTACACCTTC.

This clone was seen a handful of times. The J gene is TRBJ1-1, the V gene TRBV5-8; weak D call: TRBD1 (5 bases). The V gene lost 3 bases and the J gene lost 6 bases, with 18 bases spanning the gap. Germline-derived CDR1 and CDR2 are SGHTS and YDEGEE. This CDR3 has 15 residues. For the CDR3, the DNA is TGTGCCAGCAGCTGGGGGGACGAGGTGCGGGCTGAAGCTTTCTTT. Translation gives CASSWGDEVRAEAFF.